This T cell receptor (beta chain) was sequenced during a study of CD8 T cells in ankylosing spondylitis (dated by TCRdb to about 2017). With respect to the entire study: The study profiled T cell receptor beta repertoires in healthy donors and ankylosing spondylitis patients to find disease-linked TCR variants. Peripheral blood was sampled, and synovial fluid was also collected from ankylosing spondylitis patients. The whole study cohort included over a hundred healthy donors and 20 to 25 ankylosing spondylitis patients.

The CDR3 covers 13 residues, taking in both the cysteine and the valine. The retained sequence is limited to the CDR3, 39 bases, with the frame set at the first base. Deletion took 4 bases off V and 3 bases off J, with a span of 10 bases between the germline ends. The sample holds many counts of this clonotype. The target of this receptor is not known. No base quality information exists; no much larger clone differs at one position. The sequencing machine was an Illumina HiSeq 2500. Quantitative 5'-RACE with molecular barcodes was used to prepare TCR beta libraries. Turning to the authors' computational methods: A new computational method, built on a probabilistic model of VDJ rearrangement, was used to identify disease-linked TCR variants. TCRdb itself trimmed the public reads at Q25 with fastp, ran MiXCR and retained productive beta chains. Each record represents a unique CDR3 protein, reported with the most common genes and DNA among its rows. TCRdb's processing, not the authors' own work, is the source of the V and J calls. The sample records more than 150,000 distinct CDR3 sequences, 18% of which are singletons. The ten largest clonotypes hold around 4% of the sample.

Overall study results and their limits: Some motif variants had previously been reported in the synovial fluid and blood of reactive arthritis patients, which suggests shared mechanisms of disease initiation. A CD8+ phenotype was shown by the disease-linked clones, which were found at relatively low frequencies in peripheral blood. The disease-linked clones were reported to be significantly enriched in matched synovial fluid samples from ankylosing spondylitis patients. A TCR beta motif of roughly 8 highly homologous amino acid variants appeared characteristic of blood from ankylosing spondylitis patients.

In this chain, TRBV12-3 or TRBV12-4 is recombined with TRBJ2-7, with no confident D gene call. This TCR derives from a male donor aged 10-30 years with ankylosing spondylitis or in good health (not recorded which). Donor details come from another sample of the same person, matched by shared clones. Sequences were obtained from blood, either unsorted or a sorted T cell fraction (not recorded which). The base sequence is TGTGCCAGCAGTTCCACCACAATCTACGAGCAGTACGTC. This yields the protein CASSSTTIYEQYV.